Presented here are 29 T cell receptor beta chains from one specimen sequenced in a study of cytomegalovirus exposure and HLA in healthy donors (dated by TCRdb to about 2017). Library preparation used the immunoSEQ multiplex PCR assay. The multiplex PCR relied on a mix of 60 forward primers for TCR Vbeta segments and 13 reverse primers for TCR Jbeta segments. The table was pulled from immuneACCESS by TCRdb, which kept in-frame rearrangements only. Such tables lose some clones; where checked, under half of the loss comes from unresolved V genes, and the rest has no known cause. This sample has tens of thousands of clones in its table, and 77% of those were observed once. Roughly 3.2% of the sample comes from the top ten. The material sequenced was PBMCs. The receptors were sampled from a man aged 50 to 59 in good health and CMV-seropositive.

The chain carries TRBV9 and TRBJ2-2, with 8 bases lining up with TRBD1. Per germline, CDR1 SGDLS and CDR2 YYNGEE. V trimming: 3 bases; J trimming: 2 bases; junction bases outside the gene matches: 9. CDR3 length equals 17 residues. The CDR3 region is CASSARAGTGNTGELFF. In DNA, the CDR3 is TGTGCCAGCAGCGCGAGAGCAGGGACAGGTAACACCGGGGAGCTGTTTTTT.

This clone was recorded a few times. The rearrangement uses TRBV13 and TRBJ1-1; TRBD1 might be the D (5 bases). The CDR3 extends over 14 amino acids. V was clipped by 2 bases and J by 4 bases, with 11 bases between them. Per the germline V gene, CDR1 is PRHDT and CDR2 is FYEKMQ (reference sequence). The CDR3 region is CASSLYTGSTEAFF. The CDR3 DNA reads TGTGCCAGCAGCTTATACACAGGTAGCACTGAAGCTTTCTTT.

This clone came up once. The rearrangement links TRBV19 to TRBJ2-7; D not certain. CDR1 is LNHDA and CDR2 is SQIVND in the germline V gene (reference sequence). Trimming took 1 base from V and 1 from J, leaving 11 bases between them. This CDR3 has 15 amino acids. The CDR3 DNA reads TGTGCCAGTAGTATAGCGGAGACTGGATCCTACGAGCAGTACTTC. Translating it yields CASSIAETGSYEQYF.

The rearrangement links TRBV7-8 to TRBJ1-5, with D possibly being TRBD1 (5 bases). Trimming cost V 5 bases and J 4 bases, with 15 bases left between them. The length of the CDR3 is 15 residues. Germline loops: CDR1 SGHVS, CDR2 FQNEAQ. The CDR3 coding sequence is TGTGCCAGCAGCCCGGTAAGGAGGGGTAATCAGCCCCAGCATTTT. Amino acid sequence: CASSPVRRGNQPQHF.

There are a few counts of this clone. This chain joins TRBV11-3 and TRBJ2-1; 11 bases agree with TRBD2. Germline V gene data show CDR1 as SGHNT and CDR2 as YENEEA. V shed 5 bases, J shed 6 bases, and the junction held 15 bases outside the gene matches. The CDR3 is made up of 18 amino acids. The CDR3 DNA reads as TGTGCCAGCAGCGATAATGGGGTGTGGCTAGCGGGAGGCAATGAGCAGTTCTTC. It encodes CASSDNGVWLAGGNEQFF.

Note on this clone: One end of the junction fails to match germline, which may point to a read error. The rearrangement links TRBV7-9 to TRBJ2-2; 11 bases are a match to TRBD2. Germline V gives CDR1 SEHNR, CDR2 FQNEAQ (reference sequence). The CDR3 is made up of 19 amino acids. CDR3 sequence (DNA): TGTTCCAGCAGCTCCACCCAACTACTAGCGGGAGTGGGCACCGGGGAGCTGTTTTTT. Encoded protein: CSSSSTQLLAGVGTGELFF.

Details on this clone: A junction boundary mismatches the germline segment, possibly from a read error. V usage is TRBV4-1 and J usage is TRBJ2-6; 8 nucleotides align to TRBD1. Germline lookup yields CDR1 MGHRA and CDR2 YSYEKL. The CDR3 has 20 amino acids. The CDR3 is CASSQLRTGLIISGANGLTF. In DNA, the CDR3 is TGCGCCAGCAGCCAATTAAGGACAGGGCTAATTATCTCTGGGGCCAACGGCCTGACTTTC.

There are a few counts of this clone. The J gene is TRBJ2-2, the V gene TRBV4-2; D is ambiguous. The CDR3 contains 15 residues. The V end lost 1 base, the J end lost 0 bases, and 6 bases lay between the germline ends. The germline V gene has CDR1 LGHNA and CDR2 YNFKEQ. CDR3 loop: CASSQGTANTGELFF. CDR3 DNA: TGTGCCAGCAGCCAAGGTACTGCGAACACCGGGGAGCTGTTTTTT.

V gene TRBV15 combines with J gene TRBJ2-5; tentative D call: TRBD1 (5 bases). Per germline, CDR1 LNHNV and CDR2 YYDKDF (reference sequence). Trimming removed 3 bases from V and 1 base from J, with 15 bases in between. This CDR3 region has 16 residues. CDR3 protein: CATSRPFIDSQETQYF. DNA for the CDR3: TGTGCCACCAGCAGGCCTTTCATAGACAGCCAAGAGACCCAGTACTTC.

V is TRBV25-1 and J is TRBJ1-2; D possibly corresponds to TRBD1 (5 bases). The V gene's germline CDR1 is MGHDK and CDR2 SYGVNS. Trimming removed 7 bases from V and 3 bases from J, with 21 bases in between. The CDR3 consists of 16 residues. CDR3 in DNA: TGTGCCAGCACTGGGACCGCCACCGGGGGGTACTATGGCTACACCTTC. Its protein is CASTGTATGGYYGYTF.

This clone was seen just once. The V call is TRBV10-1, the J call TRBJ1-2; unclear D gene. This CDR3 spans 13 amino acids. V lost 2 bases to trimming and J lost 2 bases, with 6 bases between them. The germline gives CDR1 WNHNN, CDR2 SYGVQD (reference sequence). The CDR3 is CASSENLNYGYTF. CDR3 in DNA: TGCGCCAGCAGTGAGAACTTAAACTATGGCTACACCTTC.

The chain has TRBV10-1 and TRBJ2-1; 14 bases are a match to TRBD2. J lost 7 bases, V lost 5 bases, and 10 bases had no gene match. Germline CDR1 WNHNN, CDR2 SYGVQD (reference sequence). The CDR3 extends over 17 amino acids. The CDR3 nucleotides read TGCGCCAGCAGTAGGGGGACTAGCGGGAGAGTTATTAATGAGCAGTTCTTC. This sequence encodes CASSRGTSGRVINEQFF.

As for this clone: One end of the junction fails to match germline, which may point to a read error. CDR3 residues: CSSSSQWPNEQFF. CDR3 DNA: TGTTCCAGCAGCTCACAGTGGCCCAATGAGCAGTTCTTC. This rearrangement joins TRBV7-9 to TRBJ2-1; no clear D. Per the germline V gene, CDR1 is SEHNR and CDR2 is FQNEAQ (reference sequence). This CDR3 has 13 residues.

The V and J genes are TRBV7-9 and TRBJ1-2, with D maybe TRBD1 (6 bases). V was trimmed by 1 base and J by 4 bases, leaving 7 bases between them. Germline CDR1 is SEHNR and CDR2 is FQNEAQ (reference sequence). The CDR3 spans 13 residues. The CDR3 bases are TGTGCCAGCAGCTTAGGCAGGGGCTATGGCTACACCTTC. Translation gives CASSLGRGYGYTF.

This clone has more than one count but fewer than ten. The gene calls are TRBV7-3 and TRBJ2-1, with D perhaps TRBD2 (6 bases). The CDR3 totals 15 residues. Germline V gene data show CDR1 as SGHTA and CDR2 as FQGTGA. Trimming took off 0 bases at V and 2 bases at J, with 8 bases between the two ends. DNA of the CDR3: TGTGCCAGCAGCTTAACGTGGACTACCTACAATGAGCAGTTCTTC. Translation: CASSLTWTTYNEQFF. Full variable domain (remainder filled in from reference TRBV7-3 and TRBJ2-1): GAGVSQTPSNKVTEKGKYVELRCDPISGHTALYWYRQSLGQGPEFLIYFQGTGAADDSGLPNDRFFAVRPEGSVSTLKIQRTERGDSAVYLCASSLTWTTYNEQFFGPGTRLTVL.

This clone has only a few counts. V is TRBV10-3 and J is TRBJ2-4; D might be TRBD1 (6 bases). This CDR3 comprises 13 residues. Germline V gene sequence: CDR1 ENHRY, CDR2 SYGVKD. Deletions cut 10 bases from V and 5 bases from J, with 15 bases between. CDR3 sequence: CASFDRSENIQYF. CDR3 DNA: TGTGCCAGCTTCGACAGGAGCGAAAACATTCAGTACTTC.

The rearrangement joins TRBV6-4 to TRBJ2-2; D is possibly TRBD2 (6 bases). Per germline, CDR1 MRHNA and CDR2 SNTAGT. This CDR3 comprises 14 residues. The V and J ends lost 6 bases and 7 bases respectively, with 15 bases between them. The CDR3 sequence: CASRGLTSSGELFF. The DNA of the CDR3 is TGTGCCAGCAGAGGACTAACCTCAAGCGGGGAGCTGTTTTTT.

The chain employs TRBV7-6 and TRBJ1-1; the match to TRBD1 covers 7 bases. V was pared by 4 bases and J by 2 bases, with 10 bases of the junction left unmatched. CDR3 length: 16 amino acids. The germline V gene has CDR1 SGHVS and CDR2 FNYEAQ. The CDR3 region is CASSSRPGTANTEAFF. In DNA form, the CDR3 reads TGTGCCAGCAGCTCACGACCCGGGACAGCTAACACTGAAGCTTTCTTT.

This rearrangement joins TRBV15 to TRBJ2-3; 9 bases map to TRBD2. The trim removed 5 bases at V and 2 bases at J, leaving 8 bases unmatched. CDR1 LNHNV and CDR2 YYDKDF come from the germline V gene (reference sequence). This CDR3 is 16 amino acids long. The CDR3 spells CATSEPTSGNTDTQYF. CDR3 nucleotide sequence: TGTGCCACCAGCGAGCCGACTAGCGGAAACACAGATACGCAGTATTTT.

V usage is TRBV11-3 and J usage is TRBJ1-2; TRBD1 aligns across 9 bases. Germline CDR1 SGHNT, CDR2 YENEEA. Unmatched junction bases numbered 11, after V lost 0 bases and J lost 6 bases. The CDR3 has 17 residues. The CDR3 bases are TGTGCCAGCAGCTTAGAGACACCATACAGGGGGCTGGATGGCTACACCTTC. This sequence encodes CASSLETPYRGLDGYTF.

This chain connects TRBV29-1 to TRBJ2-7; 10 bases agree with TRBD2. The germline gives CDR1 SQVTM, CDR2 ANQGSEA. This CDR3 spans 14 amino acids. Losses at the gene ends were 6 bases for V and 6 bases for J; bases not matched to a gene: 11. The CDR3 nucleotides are TGCAGCGTCCAACCGGGACTAGCGTCGGTCGAGCAGTACTTC. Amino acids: CSVQPGLASVEQYF.

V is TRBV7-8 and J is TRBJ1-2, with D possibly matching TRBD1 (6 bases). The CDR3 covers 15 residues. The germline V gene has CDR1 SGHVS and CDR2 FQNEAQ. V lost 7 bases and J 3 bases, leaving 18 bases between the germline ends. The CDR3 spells CASIPLGGGDYGYTF. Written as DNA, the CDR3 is TGTGCCAGCATCCCCTTGGGAGGGGGGGACTATGGCTACACCTTC. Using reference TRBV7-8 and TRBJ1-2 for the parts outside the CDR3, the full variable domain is GAGVSQSPRYKVAKRGQDVALRCDPISGHVSLFWYQQALGQGPEFLTYFQNEAQLDKSGLPSDRFFAERPEGSVSTLKIQRTQQEDSAVYLCASIPLGGGDYGYTFGSGTRLTVV.

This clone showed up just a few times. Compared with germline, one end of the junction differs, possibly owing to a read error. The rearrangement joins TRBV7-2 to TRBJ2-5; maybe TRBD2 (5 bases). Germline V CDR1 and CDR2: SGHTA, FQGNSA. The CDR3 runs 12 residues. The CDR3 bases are TGTGCCAGCAGCCCCGAGGGTCCCCTCGTTCACTTC. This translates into CASSPEGPLVHF. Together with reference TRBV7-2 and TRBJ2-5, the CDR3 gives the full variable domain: GAGVSQSPSNKVTEKGKDVELRCDPISGHTALYWYRQSLGQGLEFLIYFQGNSAPDKSGLPSDRFSAERTGGSVSTLTIQRTQQEDSAVYLCASSPEGPLVHFGPGTRLLVL.

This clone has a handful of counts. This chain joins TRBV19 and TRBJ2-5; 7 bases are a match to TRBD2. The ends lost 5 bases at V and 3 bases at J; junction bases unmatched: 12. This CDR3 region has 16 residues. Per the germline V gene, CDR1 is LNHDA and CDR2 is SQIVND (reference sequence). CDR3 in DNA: TGTGCCAGTAGTGGAGCTGGGACGGCGGGAGAAGAGACCCAGTACTTC. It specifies CASSGAGTAGEETQYF.

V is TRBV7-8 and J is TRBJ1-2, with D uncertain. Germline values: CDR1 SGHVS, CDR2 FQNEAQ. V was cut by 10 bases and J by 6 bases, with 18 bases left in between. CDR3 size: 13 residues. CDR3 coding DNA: TGTGCCACGCAGAGGGTTACCCCCCATGGCTACACCTTC. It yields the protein CATQRVTPHGYTF.

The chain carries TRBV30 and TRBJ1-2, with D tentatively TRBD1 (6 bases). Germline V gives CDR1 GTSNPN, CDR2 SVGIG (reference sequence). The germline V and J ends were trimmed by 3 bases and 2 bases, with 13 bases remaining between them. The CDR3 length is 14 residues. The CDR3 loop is CAWSEKGGNYGYTF. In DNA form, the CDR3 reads TGTGCCTGGAGCGAAAAAGGGGGAAACTATGGCTACACCTTC.

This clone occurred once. CDR3 sequence (DNA): TGCGCCAGCAGCTCCTTGGGACTAGCGGGAGCATATGACGTAGGGACCGGGGAGCTGTTTTTT. This sequence encodes CASSSLGLAGAYDVGTGELFF. The rearrangement joins TRBV5-1 to TRBJ2-2; 14 bases agree with TRBD2. V lost 3 bases, J lost 5 bases, and 18 bases stayed unmatched. Germline values: CDR1 SGHRS, CDR2 YFSETQ. This CDR3 is built from 21 residues.

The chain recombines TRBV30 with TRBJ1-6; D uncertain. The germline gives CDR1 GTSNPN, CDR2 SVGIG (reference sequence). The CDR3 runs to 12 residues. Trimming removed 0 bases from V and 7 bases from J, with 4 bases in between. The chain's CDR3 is CAWSVLNSPLHF. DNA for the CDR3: TGTGCCTGGAGTGTTCTGAATTCACCCCTCCACTTT.

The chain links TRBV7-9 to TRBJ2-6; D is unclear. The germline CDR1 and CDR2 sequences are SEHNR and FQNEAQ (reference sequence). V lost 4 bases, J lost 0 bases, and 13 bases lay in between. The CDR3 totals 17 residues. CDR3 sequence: CASSSSPGISGANVLTF. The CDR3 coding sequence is TGTGCCAGCAGCTCCTCACCAGGAATCTCTGGGGCCAACGTCCTGACTTTC. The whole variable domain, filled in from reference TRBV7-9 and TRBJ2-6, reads DTGVSQNPRHKITKRGQNVTFRCDPISEHNRLYWYRQTLGQGPEFLTYFQNEAQLEKSRLLSDRFSAERPKGSFSTLEIQRTEQGDSAMYLCASSSSPGISGANVLTFGAGSRLTVL.